The next 26 T cell receptor beta chains were all read from a single sample in a study of cytomegalovirus exposure and HLA in healthy donors. Both 60 Vbeta primers and 13 Jbeta primers went into the PCR. The data were produced by immunoSEQ multiplex PCR, yet TCRdb's version contains in-frame clones alone and is incomplete. The sample's table shows around 100,000 clones. What was sequenced was PBMCs. The receptors shown here come from a middle-aged man in good health and CMV-seronegative.

The rearrangement joins TRBV28 to TRBJ2-2; the D gene is possibly TRBD1 (5 bases). The length of the CDR3 is 14 residues. Trimming pared 6 bases from V and 4 bases from J, leaving 12 bases between. Germline V gene lookup returns CDR1 MDHEN and CDR2 SYDVKM. The DNA for the CDR3 is TGTGCCAGCAGCCCCCCAGGGCCCACCGGGGAGCTGTTTTTT. Translating it yields CASSPPGPTGELFF.

The chain has TRBV18 and TRBJ1-2, with D possibly being TRBD1 (5 bases). This CDR3 comprises 14 residues. The V end was cut by 3 bases, the J end by 7 bases, with 15 bases between. Germline values: CDR1 KGHSH, CDR2 LQKENI. DNA of the CDR3: TGTGCCAGCTCACCGAACGGGGGGTCCGGTGGCTACACCTTC. This encodes CASSPNGGSGGYTF. Based on the CDR3 plus reference TRBV18 and TRBJ1-2, the full variable domain is NAGVMQNPRHLVRRRGQEARLRCSPMKGHSHVYWYRQLPEEGLKFMVYLQKENIIDESGMPKERFSAEFPKEGPSILRIQQVVRGDSAAYFCASSPNGGSGGYTFGSGTRLTVV.

V gene TRBV18 combines with J gene TRBJ1-1; no definite D call. Germline V lookup: CDR1 KGHSH, CDR2 LQKENI. Trimming left V 1 base short and J 1 base short, with 10 bases between. The CDR3 loop spans 15 amino acids. CDR3 sequence reads: CASSPLSRENTEAFF. CDR3 DNA: TGTGCCAGCTCACCACTTAGCCGGGAGAACACTGAAGCTTTCTTT.

V is TRBV2 and J is TRBJ2-5, with D possibly TRBD2 on 5 matching bases. The germline V gene has CDR1 SNHLY and CDR2 FYNNEI. The CDR3 contains 14 residues. V lost 9 bases and J 1 base, leaving 15 bases between the germline ends. In DNA, the CDR3 is TGTGCCAGTAGTTCCTGGGAGAGCCAAGAGACCCAGTACTTC. This encodes CASSSWESQETQYF.

V is TRBV15 and J is TRBJ1-5; perhaps TRBD1 as D (5 bases). Trimming took 2 bases from V and 7 from J, leaving 9 bases between them. The CDR3 has 13 residues. Germline CDR1 reads LNHNV; CDR2 reads YYDKDF (reference sequence). The CDR3 bases are TGTGCCACCAGCAGAAACAGGAGACAGCCCCAGCATTTT. Translation: CATSRNRRQPQHF.

The V and J genes are TRBV5-1 and TRBJ2-7; 9 bases are shared with TRBD1. This CDR3 has 15 amino acids. CDR1 and CDR2 (germline): SGHRS, YFSETQ. The V and J ends lost 3 bases and 2 bases, in that order; junction bases with no gene match: 6. The CDR3 region is CASSSGQGNPYEQYF. The CDR3 bases are TGCGCCAGCAGCTCCGGACAGGGGAACCCCTACGAGCAGTACTTC.

The gene calls are TRBV7-2 and TRBJ2-5; D unclear. The CDR3 spans 12 residues. Trimming cost V 2 bases and J 6 bases, with 7 bases left between them. CDR1 and CDR2 (germline): SGHTA, FQGNSA. CDR3 amino acids: CASSLSGKTQYF. The CDR3 nucleotides are TGTGCCAGCAGCTTATCAGGCAAGACCCAGTACTTC.

The CDR3 bases are TGTGCCACCCAGAAGGCTTCAGGGGCCGGGGAGCTGTTTTTT. It specifies CATQKASGAGELFF. This rearrangement joins TRBV19 to TRBJ2-2, with D possibly TRBD1 on 6 matching bases. This CDR3 has 14 amino acids. Germline-derived CDR1 and CDR2 are LNHDA and SQIVND (reference sequence). The ends were cut back, 10 bases at V and 6 bases at J, with 18 bases in the middle.

The chain joins TRBV5-1 to TRBJ2-6, with 10 bases identical to TRBD1. V lost 3 bases to trimming and J lost 0 bases; unmatched junction nucleotides: 6. The CDR3 is 18 residues long. Germline CDR1 SGHRS, CDR2 YFSETQ. This CDR3 reads CASSYDRGPFSGANVLTF. Written as DNA, the CDR3 is TGCGCCAGCAGCTATGACAGGGGGCCCTTCTCTGGGGCCAACGTCCTGACTTTC.

The J gene is TRBJ2-7, the V gene TRBV10-3; D is perhaps TRBD1 (5 bases). CDR1 and CDR2 from the germline V gene are ENHRY and SYGVKD. The CDR3 sequence is 13 residues long. V gave up 0 bases and J gave up 3 bases, with 6 bases separating them. In DNA form, the CDR3 reads TGTGCCATCAGTGAGTCTAGGGGCTACGAGCAGTACTTC. Encoded protein: CAISESRGYEQYF.

The chain recombines TRBV5-5 with TRBJ2-7, with D hard to call. V lost 2 bases to trimming and J lost 3 bases, with 6 bases between them. This CDR3 has 12 residues. CDR1 is SGHKS and CDR2 is YYEKEE in the germline V gene (reference sequence). CDR3: CASSFENYEQYF. The CDR3 nucleotides read TGTGCCAGCAGCTTTGAGAACTACGAGCAGTACTTC.

The chain has TRBV10-2 and TRBJ1-2; D is unresolved. This CDR3 has 12 amino acids. Germline lookup yields CDR1 WSHSY and CDR2 SAAADI. With 5 bases removed from V and 3 bases from J, the gap between germline ends came to 7 bases. This CDR3 is CASSNGDYGYTF. DNA of the CDR3: TGCGCCAGCAGTAACGGAGACTATGGCTACACCTTC.

The V call is TRBV14, the J call TRBJ1-2; perhaps TRBD1 as D (6 bases). Germline assignment: CDR1 SGHDN and CDR2 FVKESK. The CDR3 runs to 13 residues. V was trimmed by 6 bases and J by 8 bases, leaving 16 bases between them. CDR3 nucleotide sequence: TGTGCCAGCAGTCCATATCAGGGGTTGGGCTACACCTTC. Its translation is CASSPYQGLGYTF. Combining the CDR3 with reference TRBV14 and TRBJ1-2 gives the whole variable domain EAGVTQFPSHSVIEKGQTVTLRCDPISGHDNLYWYRRVMGKEIKFLLHFVKESKQDESGMPNNRFLAERTGGTYSTLKVQPAELEDSGVYFCASSPYQGLGYTFGSGTRLTVV.

The chain carries TRBV29-1 and TRBJ2-3, with TRBD2 matching over 12 bases. This CDR3 contains 19 residues. With 1 base clipped from V and 0 bases from J, the junction kept 11 bases outside the gene matches. The germline V gene has CDR1 SQVTM and CDR2 ANQGSEA. The CDR3 here is CSVEGGELAGGYSTDTQYF. CDR3 DNA sequence: TGCAGCGTTGAAGGGGGTGAACTAGCGGGAGGATATAGCACAGATACGCAGTATTTT.

The chain uses TRBV7-2 and TRBJ2-3, with a weak D call TRBD1 (6 bases). This CDR3 has 15 residues. CDR1 is SGHTA, CDR2 FQGNSA, per germline. Trimming left V 3 bases short and J 1 base short, with 11 bases between. In nucleotides, the CDR3 is TGTGCCAGCAGCTTTTCGACAGGTGGCACAGATACGCAGTATTTT. Its protein is CASSFSTGGTDTQYF.

This sequence joins TRBV28 and TRBJ2-1; no definite D call. Between the trimmed V and J ends, which lost 8 bases and 0 bases, there was a span of 8 bases. The V gene's germline CDR1 is MDHEN and CDR2 SYDVKM. CDR3 length equals 13 residues. CDR3 sequence reads: CASVQISYNEQFF. In DNA form, the CDR3 reads TGTGCCAGCGTCCAGATCTCCTACAATGAGCAGTTCTTC.

The chain uses TRBV9 and TRBJ2-7; 9 bases align to TRBD2. The germline CDR1 and CDR2 sequences are SGDLS and YYNGEE. The CDR3 spans 15 residues. V lost 4 bases, J lost 7 bases, and 12 bases stayed unmatched. Written as DNA, the CDR3 is TGTGCCAGCAGCCCCCTTAGCGGGAGAGGGGGTGAGCAGTACTTC. This encodes CASSPLSGRGGEQYF.

The rearrangement links TRBV5-1 to TRBJ2-5; D perhaps matches TRBD1 (5 bases). Germline loops: CDR1 SGHRS, CDR2 YFSETQ. Trimming took 2 bases from V and 5 from J, leaving 13 bases between them. This CDR3 spans 14 amino acids. The CDR3 DNA reads TGCGCCAGCAGCTTTCATCAGGGTCCGGAGACCCAGTACTTC. It specifies CASSFHQGPETQYF.

The rearrangement links TRBV19 to TRBJ2-7; D remains unclear. CDR1 LNHDA and CDR2 SQIVND come from the germline V gene (reference sequence). CDR3 length equals 11 residues. V lost 4 bases to trimming and J lost 3 bases, with 4 bases between them. CDR3 region: CASSNYYEQYF. The CDR3 bases are TGTGCCAGTAGTAACTACTACGAGCAGTACTTC.

V and J are TRBV10-3 and TRBJ1-1, with D possibly TRBD1 on 6 matching bases. CDR3 length: 14 amino acids. V was clipped by 5 bases and J by 2 bases, with 12 bases between them. In germline, CDR1 is ENHRY, CDR2 SYGVKD. In DNA, the CDR3 is TGTGCCATCAGTAATGCAGGGGCTAACACTGAAGCTTTCTTT. This encodes CAISNAGANTEAFF.

A word on this clone: This specimen includes other DNA sequences encoding the same CDR3. In DNA, the CDR3 is TGCGCCAGCAGTGAAAGTAGGGGTTATGGCTACACCTTC. Translated, it gives CASSESRGYGYTF. This chain uses TRBV10-1 with TRBJ1-2; TRBD1 is a possible D gene (5 bases). CDR3 length equals 13 residues. The V gene lost 3 bases and the J gene lost 5 bases, with 10 bases spanning the gap. Looked up from germline, CDR1 is WNHNN and CDR2 is SYGVQD (reference sequence).

The chain has TRBV5-1 and TRBJ2-7, with 8 bases fitting TRBD1. The CDR3 totals 18 residues. Trimming at V came to 2 bases and at J to 0 bases, leaving 13 bases not matched to a gene. Germline CDR1 and CDR2: SGHRS and YFSETQ. CDR3 sequence (DNA): TGCGCCAGCAGCTTAGGTGACAGGGGCATTACACGCTCCTACGAGCAGTACTTC. Translation: CASSLGDRGITRSYEQYF.

This chain links TRBV6-5 with TRBJ2-7, with D possibly matching TRBD2 (5 bases). Germline CDR1 and CDR2: MNHEY and SVGAGI. V was clipped by 2 bases and J by 4 bases, with 9 bases between them. The CDR3 extends over 13 amino acids. The CDR3 bases are TGTGCCAGCAGTTACCGCGGGTTTTACGAGCAGTACTTC. Translating it yields CASSYRGFYEQYF.

This chain links TRBV30 with TRBJ2-7; 7 bases map to TRBD1. This CDR3 has 14 amino acids. Germline V gene sequence: CDR1 GTSNPN, CDR2 SVGIG (reference sequence). V was pared by 3 bases and J by 2 bases, with 7 bases of the junction left unmatched. CDR3: CAWSRGTVTYEQYF. The CDR3 coding sequence is TGTGCCTGGAGCCGAGGGACAGTCACCTACGAGCAGTACTTC. Together with reference TRBV30 and TRBJ2-7, the CDR3 gives the full variable domain: SQTIHQWPATLVQPVGSPLSLECTVEGTSNPNLYWYRQAAGRGLQLLFYSVGIGQISSEVPQNLSASRPQDRQFILSSKKLLLSDSGFYLCAWSRGTVTYEQYFGPGTRLTVT.

The rearrangement links TRBV29-1 to TRBJ1-4; D ambiguous. The CDR3 spans 13 residues. Trimming removed 4 bases at V and 7 bases at J, with 13 bases between. CDR1 is SQVTM and CDR2 is ANQGSEA in the germline V gene. The DNA for the CDR3 is TGCAGCGTTGCGACACACTTGGGTGAAAAACTGTTTTTT. As protein: CSVATHLGEKLFF.

The chain recombines TRBV4-1 with TRBJ1-4; D is perhaps TRBD1 (5 bases). Trimming stripped 4 bases from V and 9 bases from J, with 18 bases between. Per the germline V gene, CDR1 is MGHRA and CDR2 is YSYEKL. The CDR3 loop spans 15 amino acids. CDR3 nucleotides: TGCGCCAGCAGCCGAGAGACAGCCGATTGGAAAAAACTGTTTTTT. Its translation: CASSRETADWKKLFF.